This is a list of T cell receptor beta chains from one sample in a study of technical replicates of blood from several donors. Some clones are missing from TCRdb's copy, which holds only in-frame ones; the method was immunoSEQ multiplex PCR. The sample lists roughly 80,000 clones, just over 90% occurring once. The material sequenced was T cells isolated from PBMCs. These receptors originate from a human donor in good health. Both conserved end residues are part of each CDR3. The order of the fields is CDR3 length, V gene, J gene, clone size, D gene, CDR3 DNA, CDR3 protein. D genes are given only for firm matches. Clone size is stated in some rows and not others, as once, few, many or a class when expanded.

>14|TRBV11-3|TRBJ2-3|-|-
TGTGCCAGCAGCTTCGGGAGTGCGACAGATACGCAGTATTTT
CASSFGSATDTQYF
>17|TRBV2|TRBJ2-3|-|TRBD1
TGTGCCAGCAGTGATCAGGCGGGACAGGGGGCCACAGATACGCAGTATTTT
CASSDQAGQGATDTQYF
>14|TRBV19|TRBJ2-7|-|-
TGTGCCAGTAGTGTTTCAGGGGCAGTCTACGAGCAGTACTTC
CASSVSGAVYEQYF
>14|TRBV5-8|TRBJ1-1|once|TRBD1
TGTGCCAGCAGCTTTAGGGACAGGGTCCCTGAAGCTTTCTTT
CASSFRDRVPEAFF
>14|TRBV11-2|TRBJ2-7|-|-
TGTGCCAGCAGCTTAGATCTACGGTCCTACGAGCAGTACTTC
CASSLDLRSYEQYF
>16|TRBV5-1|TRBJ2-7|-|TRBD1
TGCGCCAGCAGCTTGGATAAAGGGGGCGTACGGTACGAGCAGTACTTC
CASSLDKGGVRYEQYF
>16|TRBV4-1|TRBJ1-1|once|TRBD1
TGCGCCAGCAGCCAATACTGGACAGGTATGAACACTGAAGCTTTCTTT
CASSQYWTGMNTEAFF
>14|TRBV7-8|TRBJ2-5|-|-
TGTGCCAGCAGCTTAGGGACAGTCCAAGAGACCCAGTACTTC
CASSLGTVQETQYF
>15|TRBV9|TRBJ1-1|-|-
TGTGCCAGCAGCGTATCTACGGGAATGAACACTGAAGCTTTCTTT
CASSVSTGMNTEAFF
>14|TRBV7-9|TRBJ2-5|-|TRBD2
TGTGCCAGCAGTTCCCGTGCTAGCGGGGAGACCCAGTACTTC
CASSSRASGETQYF
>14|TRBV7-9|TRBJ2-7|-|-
TGTGCCAGCAGCTTCGAGGTCGCGCCCTACGAGCAGTACTTC
CASSFEVAPYEQYF
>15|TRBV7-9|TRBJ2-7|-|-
TGTGCCAGCAGCTCCCCGGGTCCGGAGACCTACGAGCAGTACTTC
CASSSPGPETYEQYF
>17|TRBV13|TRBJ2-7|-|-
TGTGCCAGCAGCTCTCAAAACCGGGACTCCTACTCCTACGAGCAGTACTTC
CASSSQNRDSYSYEQYF
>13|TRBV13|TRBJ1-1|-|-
TGTGCCAGCAGCGTCGGGGGAAACACTGAAGCTTTCTTT
CASSVGGNTEAFF
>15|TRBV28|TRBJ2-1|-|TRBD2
TGTGCCAGCAGTTTTAGCGGGAGTCTCAACAATGAGCAGTTCTTC
CASSFSGSLNNEQFF
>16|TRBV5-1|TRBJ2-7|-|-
TGCGCCAGCAGCTTGGAGGCTGGGCAACCCTCCTACGAGCAGTACTTC
CASSLEAGQPSYEQYF
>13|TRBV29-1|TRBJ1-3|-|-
TGCAGCGTTGGGGGGGACGTCGGAAACACCATATATTTT
CSVGGDVGNTIYF
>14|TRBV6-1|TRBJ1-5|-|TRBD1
TGTGCCAGCGCCCCCACAGGGGCGAATCAGCCCCAGCATTTT
CASAPTGANQPQHF
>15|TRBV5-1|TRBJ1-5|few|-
TGCGCCAGCACACCCGAGGGGAGGGAGGATCAGCCCCAGCATTTT
CASTPEGREDQPQHF
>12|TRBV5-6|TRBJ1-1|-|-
TGTGCCAGCATCCCTAGGAGTGGGGAAGCTTTCTTT
CASIPRSGEAFF
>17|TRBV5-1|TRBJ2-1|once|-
TGCGCCAGCAGCCCCTTGCTTAGGAGAGGCTCCTACAATGAGCAGTTCTTC
CASSPLLRRGSYNEQFF
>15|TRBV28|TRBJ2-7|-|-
TGTGCCAGCAGCAACCAGGGAGGTCTTGGTGACGAGCAGTACTTC
CASSNQGGLGDEQYF
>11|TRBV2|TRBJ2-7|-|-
TGTGCCAGCAGCTACAGGGACGAGCAGTACTTC
CASSYRDEQYF
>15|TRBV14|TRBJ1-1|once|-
TGTGCCAGCAGCCTCACACTAGTATCGAGCACTGAAGCTTTCTTT
CASSLTLVSSTEAFF
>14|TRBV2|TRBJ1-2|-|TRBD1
TGTGCCAGCAGCCAGGACAGGGGGCTTGCTGGCTACACCTTC
CASSQDRGLAGYTF
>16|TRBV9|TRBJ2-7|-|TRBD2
TGTGCCAGCAGCGTAGTAGCGGGGGGGCATTTTTACGAGCAGTACTTC
CASSVVAGGHFYEQYF
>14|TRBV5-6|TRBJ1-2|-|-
TGTGCCAGCAGCTCCGGGGGAGGCGACTATGGCTACACCTTC
CASSSGGGDYGYTF
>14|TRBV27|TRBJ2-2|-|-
TGTGCCAGCAGTTCCCTAGACCACGCCGGGGAGCTGTTTTTT
CASSSLDHAGELFF
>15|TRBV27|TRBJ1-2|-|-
TGTGCCAGCAGAGCTGGAATGGGACTTGCGGATGGCTACACCTTC
CASRAGMGLADGYTF
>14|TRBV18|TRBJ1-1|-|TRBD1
TGTGCCAGCTCGCCGACAGGGTTGTACACTGAAGCTTTCTTT
CASSPTGLYTEAFF
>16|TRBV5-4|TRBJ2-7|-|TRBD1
TGTGCCAGCAGCTGGGGACCGACAGGGTCCTCCTACGAGCAGTACTTC
CASSWGPTGSSYEQYF
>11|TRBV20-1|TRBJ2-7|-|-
TGCAGTGCTGAAGTCCTATACGAGCAGTACTTC
CSAEVLYEQYF
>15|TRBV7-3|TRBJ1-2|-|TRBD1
TGTGCCAGCAGCTCATGGACAGGGGAGGACTATGGCTACACCTTC
CASSSWTGEDYGYTF
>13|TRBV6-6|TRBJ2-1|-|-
TGTGCCAGCAGTACTAGCCCAGGCAATGAGCAGTTCTTC
CASSTSPGNEQFF
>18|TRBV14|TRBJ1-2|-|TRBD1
TGTGCCAGCAGCCAGACACGAACAGGGGCCTTGGTCAGCTATGGCTACACCTTC
CASSQTRTGALVSYGYTF
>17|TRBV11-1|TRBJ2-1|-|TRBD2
TGTGCCAGCAGCTTGGGCGGGACTAGCGGGGGGAGGGATGAGCAGTTCTTC
CASSLGGTSGGRDEQFF
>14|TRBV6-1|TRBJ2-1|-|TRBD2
TGTGCCAGCAGGGGGACTACCTCCTACAATGAGCAGTTCTTC
CASRGTTSYNEQFF
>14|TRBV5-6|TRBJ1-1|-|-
TGTGCCAGCAGCCTCGGTAGGGGGAACACTGAAGCTTTCTTT
CASSLGRGNTEAFF
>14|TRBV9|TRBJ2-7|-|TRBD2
TGTGCCAGCAGCCCTAGCGGGGGAACCTACGAGCAGTACTTC
CASSPSGGTYEQYF
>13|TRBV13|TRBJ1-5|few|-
TGTGCCAGCAGCTTACAGGGCAATCAGCCCCAGCATTTT
CASSLQGNQPQHF
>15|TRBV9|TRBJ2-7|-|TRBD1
TGTGCCAGCAGCGAGGGACAGGGGATGGGCGACGAGCAGTACTTC
CASSEGQGMGDEQYF
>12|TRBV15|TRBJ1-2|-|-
TGTGCCACCAGCAGAGACCGCTATGGCTACACCTTC
CATSRDRYGYTF
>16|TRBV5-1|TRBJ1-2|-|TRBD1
TGCGCCAGCAGCTTGTTTCTCGGGACAGGGTCAGATGGCTACACCTTC
CASSLFLGTGSDGYTF
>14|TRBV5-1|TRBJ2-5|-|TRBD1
TGCGCCAGCAGCTTGAAGGGGGACAGGGAGACCCAGTACTTC
CASSLKGDRETQYF
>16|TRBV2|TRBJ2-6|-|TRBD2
TGTGCCAGCAACCCGGGCGGGGGCTCTGGGGCCAACGTCCTGACTTTC
CASNPGGGSGANVLTF
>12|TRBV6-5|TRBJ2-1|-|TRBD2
TGTGCCAGCAGACAGTTAGCGGGAGAGACGTTCTTC
CASRQLAGETFF
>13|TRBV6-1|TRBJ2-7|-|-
TGTGCCAGCGGGTTGGCGGGCCGCTACGAGCAGTACTTC
CASGLAGRYEQYF
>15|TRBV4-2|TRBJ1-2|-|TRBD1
TGTGCCAGCAGCCAAGTGGACAGGTCTCAATATGGCTACACCTTC
CASSQVDRSQYGYTF
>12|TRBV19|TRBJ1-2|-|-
TGTGCCAGTAGTATAACCGAGGCAGCCCTTCACTTC
CASSITEAALHF
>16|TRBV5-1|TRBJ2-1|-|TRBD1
TGCGCCAGCAGCCCCAAGGGACAGGGGGTTGGCAATGAGCAGTTCTTC
CASSPKGQGVGNEQFF
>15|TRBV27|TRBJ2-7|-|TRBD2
TGTGCCAGCGCCTACGTCGCGGGAGACCCCCACGAGCAGTACTTC
CASAYVAGDPHEQYF
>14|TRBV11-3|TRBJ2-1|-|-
TGTGCCAGCAGCTTAGGGAGCTCCTACAATGAGCAGTTCTTC
CASSLGSSYNEQFF
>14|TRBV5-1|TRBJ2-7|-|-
TGCGCCAGCTCGAGGGGTTCTCGGGGGAACGAGCAGTACTTC
CASSRGSRGNEQYF
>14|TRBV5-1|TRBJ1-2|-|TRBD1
TGCGCCAGCAGCACCGACAGGGGTAACTATGGCTACACCTTC
CASSTDRGNYGYTF
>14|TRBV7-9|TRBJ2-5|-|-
TGTGCCAGCAGCTTATCCCTGTTCCAAGAGACCCAGTACTTC
CASSLSLFQETQYF
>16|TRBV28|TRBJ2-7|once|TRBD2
TGTGCCAGCAGTGGGCGGTTAGCGGGAGTTTACTACGAGCAGTACTTC
CASSGRLAGVYYEQYF
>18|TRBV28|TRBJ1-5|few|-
TGTGCCAGCAGCAGCTGGGACATGGGCTTGAATGGCAATCAGCCCCAGCATTTT
CASSSWDMGLNGNQPQHF